This TCR beta chain was captured in a study of blood T cell repertoires in COVID-19. Study as a whole: The study drew acute and convalescent COVID-19 samples from the United States, Italy and Spain.

The germline V and J ends were trimmed by 2 bases and 1 base, with 8 bases remaining between them. The CDR3 runs to 15 residues. Looked up from germline, CDR1 is SGHNT and CDR2 is YENEEA. Clones were sequenced by immunoSEQ multiplex PCR, and TCRdb holds only the in-frame ones, with some missing. The sample lists some 130,000 clones; 90% were seen once. Sequencing was done on a sample of peripheral blood. The TCR was taken from a man aged 60 to 75 with COVID-19, enrolled during active disease. The chain links TRBV11-3 to TRBJ2-2; weak D call: TRBD1 (5 bases). Here the CDR3 DNA reads TGTGCCAGCAGCTTATTCACAGGGAACACCGGGGAGCTGTTTTTT. Its protein product is CASSLFTGNTGELFF.